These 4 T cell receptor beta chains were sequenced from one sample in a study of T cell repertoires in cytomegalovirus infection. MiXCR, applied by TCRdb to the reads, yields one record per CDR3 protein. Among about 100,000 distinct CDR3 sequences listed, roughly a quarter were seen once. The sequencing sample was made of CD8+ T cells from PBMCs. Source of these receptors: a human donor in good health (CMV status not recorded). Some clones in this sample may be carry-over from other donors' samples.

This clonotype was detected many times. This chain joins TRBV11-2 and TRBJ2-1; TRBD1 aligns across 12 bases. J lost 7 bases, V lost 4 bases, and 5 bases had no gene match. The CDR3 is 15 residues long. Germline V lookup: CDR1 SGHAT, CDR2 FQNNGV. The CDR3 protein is CASSSRDRGRNEQFF. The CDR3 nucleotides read TGTGCCAGCAGCTCACGGGACAGGGGGCGTAATGAGCAGTTCTTC. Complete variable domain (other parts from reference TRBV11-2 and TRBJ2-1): EAGVAQSPRYKIIEKRQSVAFWCNPISGHATLYWYQQILGQGPKLLIQFQNNGVVDDSQLPKDRFSAERLKGVDSTLKIQPAKLEDSAVYLCASSSRDRGRNEQFFGPGTRLTVL.

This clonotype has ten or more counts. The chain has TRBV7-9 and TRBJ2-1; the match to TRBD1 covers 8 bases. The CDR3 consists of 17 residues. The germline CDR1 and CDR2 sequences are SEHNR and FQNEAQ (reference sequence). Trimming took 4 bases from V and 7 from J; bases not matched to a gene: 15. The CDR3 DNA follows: TGTGCCAGCAGCTCCCTAAGGGGGTTGACAGGGGTGAATGAGCAGTTCTTC. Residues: CASSSLRGLTGVNEQFF.

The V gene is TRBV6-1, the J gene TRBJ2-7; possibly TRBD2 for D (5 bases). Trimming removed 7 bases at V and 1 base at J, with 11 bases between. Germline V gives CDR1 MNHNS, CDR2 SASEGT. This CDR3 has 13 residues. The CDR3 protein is CASNWGESYEQYF. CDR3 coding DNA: TGTGCCAGCAACTGGGGAGAATCCTACGAGCAGTACTTC.

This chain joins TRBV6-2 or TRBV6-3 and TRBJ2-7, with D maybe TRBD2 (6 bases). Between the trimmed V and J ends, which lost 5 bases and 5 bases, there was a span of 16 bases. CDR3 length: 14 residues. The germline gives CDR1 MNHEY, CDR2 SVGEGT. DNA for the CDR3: TGTGCCAGCAGTCTGGAGGGAGTTGCCGACGAGCAGTACTTC. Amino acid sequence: CASSLEGVADEQYF.